These T cell receptor beta chains were read from a single sample in a study of blood T cell repertoires in COVID-19. Sequencing was performed with immunoSEQ multiplex PCR; in TCRdb, only in-frame clones are kept and a portion is missing. The data hold around 120,000 clones, with approximately 86% observed a single time. Sequencing used PBMCs or T cells enriched from blood (not recorded which). These receptors were obtained from a woman between 50 and 59 years old who had recovered from COVID-19. Each CDR3 is given with its conserved first and last residue. D genes are given only for firm matches. The listing skips clone size in some rows; elsewhere it reads once, few, many or a size class.

v_gene	abundance	d_gene	j_gene	CDR3nt	CDR3aa
TRBV18	once	NA	TRBJ2-3	TGTGCCAGCTCACCTTTGACTAGTTTGGGGGCAGATACGCAGTATTTT	CASSPLTSLGADTQYF
TRBV6-5	NA	NA	TRBJ1-5	TGTGCCAGCACCCCCGGGGGAGGCAATCAGCCCCAGCATTTT	CASTPGGGNQPQHF
TRBV18	NA	TRBD1	TRBJ1-5	TGTGCCAGCTCACCACCGGACTCAGGACAGGGCGGACAGCCCCAGCATTTT	CASSPPDSGQGGQPQHF
TRBV5-4	NA	TRBD1	TRBJ2-5	TGTGCCAGCAGCTGGGGACAGGGCCCATCCCAAGAGACCCAGTACTTC	CASSWGQGPSQETQYF
TRBV7-2	NA	TRBD2	TRBJ2-1	TGTGCCAGCAGCTTATTTCTAGCGGGGGGGCGGGAGCAGTTCTTC	CASSLFLAGGREQFF
TRBV10-3	NA	NA	TRBJ1-5	TGTGCCATCAGGGGGACTGATCATCAGCCCCAGCATTTT	CAIRGTDHQPQHF
TRBV19	NA	TRBD2	TRBJ2-3	TGTGCCAGTAGTGTCCGGCAGGGGAGACTAGCGGGGGCAGGAGATACGCAGTATTTT	CASSVRQGRLAGAGDTQYF
TRBV28	NA	TRBD1	TRBJ1-4	TGTGCCAGCAAAGGAGGGGACAGCATCGAAAAACTGTTTTTT	CASKGGDSIEKLFF
TRBV28	NA	TRBD1	TRBJ1-6	TGTGCCAGCAGTCTTACAAGACAGGGGACCCGGACCCTCCACTTT	CASSLTRQGTRTLHF
TRBV10-1	once	TRBD2	TRBJ2-5	TGCGCCAGCAGTGCGCTAGCGGGGAGTGCGGAGACCCAGTACTTC	CASSALAGSAETQYF
TRBV6-2/TRBV6-3	once	NA	TRBJ2-7	TGTGCCAGCAGTTACTCGTGGGACTCGACCTACGAGCAGTACTTC	CASSYSWDSTYEQYF
TRBV5-1	NA	NA	TRBJ2-3	TGCGCCAGCAGCACTGGGACTTCGGGGGATACGCAGTATTTT	CASSTGTSGDTQYF
TRBV7-8	NA	NA	TRBJ1-1	TGTGCCAGCAGCTCGGGAGGGGGCACTGAAGCTTTCTTT	CASSSGGGTEAFF
TRBV5-1	NA	NA	TRBJ1-6	TGCGCCAGCAGCTTCGGGGATTCACCCCTCCACTTT	CASSFGDSPLHF
TRBV7-2	once	TRBD1	TRBJ1-4	TGTGCCAGCAGCTTAGGCACAGGGGGCATTAATGAAAAACTGTTTTTT	CASSLGTGGINEKLFF
TRBV2	once	NA	TRBJ2-7	TGTGCCAGCAGTGGTCCAGGGAAGGAGCAGTACTTC	CASSGPGKEQYF
TRBV5-1	NA	NA	TRBJ2-7	TGCGCCAGCAGCTGGGGGGGACAAGGGGATGAAACCTACGAGCAGTACTTC	CASSWGGQGDETYEQYF
TRBV19	NA	NA	TRBJ1-2	TGTGCCAGTAGTATGGACGAAGGGGGTAGGGGCTACACCTTC	CASSMDEGGRGYTF
TRBV5-1	few	TRBD1	TRBJ2-3	TGCGCCAGCACCGAACACAGGGGGCAAAGAGATACGCAGTATTTT	CASTEHRGQRDTQYF
TRBV5-5	NA	TRBD1	TRBJ2-3	TGTGCCAGCACCACCCGGGACAGGGATTTTGAGGCAGATACGCAGTATTTT	CASTTRDRDFEADTQYF
TRBV10-2	NA	TRBD2	TRBJ2-5	TGCGCCAGCAGACTACTAGCGGGGGGTCAAGAGACCCAGTACTTC	CASRLLAGGQETQYF
TRBV4-1	NA	NA	TRBJ1-4	TGCGCCAGCAGCCAGACCCCGGACAGACCGGATGAAAAACTGTTTTTT	CASSQTPDRPDEKLFF
TRBV6-2/TRBV6-3	NA	TRBD1	TRBJ2-1	TGTGCCAGCAGTTACCAACTTCCGTGGGACAGGGGGGACAATGAGCAGTTCTTC	CASSYQLPWDRGDNEQFF
TRBV4-3	NA	TRBD1	TRBJ1-2	TGCGCCAGCAGCCAAGTGACAGGGAACTATGGCTACACCTTC	CASSQVTGNYGYTF
TRBV4-1	once	NA	TRBJ1-2	TGCGCCAGCAGCCAAGATGACAGGAACTATGGCTACACCTTC	CASSQDDRNYGYTF
TRBV7-8	NA	TRBD1	TRBJ2-3	TGTGCCAGCAGCTTAACGGGACAGGGCACAGATACGCAGTATTTT	CASSLTGQGTDTQYF
TRBV4-3	NA	NA	TRBJ1-1	TGCGCCAGCAGCCACAAAACAGGGAACACTGAAGCTTTCTTT	CASSHKTGNTEAFF
TRBV7-8	NA	NA	TRBJ2-5	TGTGCCAGCAGCTTTCACAAGACACAAGAGACCCAGTACTTC	CASSFHKTQETQYF
TRBV2	NA	TRBD1	TRBJ1-1	TGTGCCAGCAGTGTCAAGGGGGCCATGAACACTGAAGCTTTCTTT	CASSVKGAMNTEAFF
TRBV19	NA	TRBD1	TRBJ1-2	TGTGCCAGTAGTATGGGGGACAGCGCTGGCTACACCTTC	CASSMGDSAGYTF
TRBV19	NA	NA	TRBJ2-5	TGTGCCAGTAGTATTTTCTCAGGGGCTGGCGAGACCCAGTACTTC	CASSIFSGAGETQYF
TRBV4-1	NA	NA	TRBJ1-2	TGCGCCAGCAGCCAAGTAGTCCGCCGGGCAGGGGAATTCTATGGCTACACCTTC	CASSQVVRRAGEFYGYTF
TRBV2	NA	NA	TRBJ1-6	TGTGCCAGCAGTGAATCCGCAGCCCTGACAGAAAATTCACCCCTCCACTTT	CASSESAALTENSPLHF
TRBV21-1	NA	NA	TRBJ1-3	TGTGCCAGCAGCAATAAAAGAAACACCATATATTTT	CASSNKRNTIYF
TRBV5-1	NA	TRBD2	TRBJ2-1	TGCGCCAGCAGCGCAGCGGGGGGGCCTCATTTGAATGAGCAGTTCTTC	CASSAAGGPHLNEQFF
TRBV2	NA	NA	TRBJ2-3	TGTGCCAGCAGTTCCGACACTGTCACAGATACGCAGTATTTT	CASSSDTVTDTQYF
TRBV9	NA	NA	TRBJ1-1	TGTGCCAGCAGCGATGGGGGCGAGACTGAAGCTTTCTTT	CASSDGGETEAFF
TRBV10-3	NA	NA	TRBJ1-5	TGTGCCATCAGTGACGGGGGAGGACAGCCCCAGCATTTT	CAISDGGGQPQHF
TRBV6-6	NA	NA	TRBJ2-7	TGTGCCAGCAGTTACTCGCGAGGCTATGGGGGGGAGCAGTACTTC	CASSYSRGYGGEQYF
TRBV30	NA	NA	TRBJ2-2	TGTGCCTGGGCAAGGGGGGGTGCCGGGGAGCTGTTTTTT	CAWARGGAGELFF
TRBV5-1	once	NA	TRBJ1-6	TGCGCCAGCAGCTTGGCCGCAGGGCTGGAATCACCCCTCCACTTT	CASSLAAGLESPLHF
TRBV9	NA	TRBD1	TRBJ1-2	TGTGCCAGCAGCGTACTTCGTGGGGACAGCTATGGCTACACCTTC	CASSVLRGDSYGYTF
TRBV7-9	NA	NA	TRBJ2-7	TGTGCCAGCAGCTTGTGGGGAACCGGGACACCGACCGACCCCGAGCAGTACTTC	CASSLWGTGTPTDPEQYF
TRBV7-2	NA	TRBD2	TRBJ2-3	TGTGCCAGCAGCGCCGGCCTCGGGGGGGCTACGCAGTATTTT	CASSAGLGGATQYF
TRBV29-1	NA	NA	TRBJ2-3	TGCAGCGTGAGGAGCAGCACAGATACGCAGTATTTT	CSVRSSTDTQYF
TRBV5-4	once	TRBD2	TRBJ2-3	TGTGCCAGCATCCGGCGGGGGGGCGGCGCAGATACGCAGTATTTT	CASIRRGGGADTQYF